These 13 T cell receptor beta chains originate from one sample sequenced in a study of T cells in localized non-small cell lung cancer. Sequenced by immunoSEQ multiplex PCR; TCRdb stores in-frame clones only, minus some. The table records thousands of clones, around a quarter of them present only once. The material was lung tumor tissue, obtained before any cancer treatment. These receptors all come from a woman aged 40 to 75 with stage I lung adenocarcinoma.

This clone was recorded a few times. This chain links TRBV11-3 with TRBJ2-2; possible D gene TRBD1, 6 bases. Germline V lookup: CDR1 SGHNT, CDR2 YENEEA. The CDR3 spans 14 residues. V was trimmed by 0 bases and J by 10 bases, leaving 12 bases between them. CDR3 loop: CASSLEGQRAELFF. For the CDR3, the DNA is TGTGCCAGCAGCTTAGAGGGACAACGTGCGGAGCTGTTTTTT.

This clone occurred a few times. V gene TRBV28 combines with J gene TRBJ2-7, with D perhaps TRBD1 (6 bases). This CDR3 is built from 13 residues. With 3 bases removed from V and 7 bases from J, the gap between germline ends came to 13 bases. The germline V gene has CDR1 MDHEN and CDR2 SYDVKM. The DNA for the CDR3 is TGTGCCAGCAGTTTCAGGGGTCCCGTTGAGCAGTACTTC. Protein sequence: CASSFRGPVEQYF.

The J gene is TRBJ2-5, the V gene TRBV19; 9 nucleotides agree with TRBD1. There are 16 residues in the CDR3. Germline V gene sequence: CDR1 LNHDA, CDR2 SQIVND (reference sequence). V dropped 5 bases and J dropped 5; count of bases not matched to a gene: 12. The CDR3: CASSPRTGEVRETQYF. CDR3 DNA sequence: TGTGCCAGTAGTCCCCGGACAGGGGAGGTGAGGGAGACCCAGTACTTC.

By its share, this clone is large (0.1 to 1%). The chain has TRBV18 and TRBJ2-3; D remains unclear. The CDR3 has 14 residues. Germline V gives CDR1 KGHSH, CDR2 LQKENI. The V and J ends lost 0 bases and 6 bases respectively, with 10 bases between them. CDR3 sequence reads: CASSPPPTVDTQYF. Written as DNA, the CDR3 is TGTGCCAGCTCACCACCCCCTACAGTTGATACGCAGTATTTT.

V usage is TRBV6-8 and J usage is TRBJ2-1; TRBD2 aligns across 9 bases. CDR1 and CDR2 from the germline V gene are MNHGY and SAAAGT. V trimming: 8 bases; J trimming: 0 bases; junction bases outside the gene matches: 2. This CDR3 region has 14 residues. In DNA, the CDR3 is TGTGCCAGCCGTAGCGGGAGCTCCTACAATGAGCAGTTCTTC. Protein: CASRSGSSYNEQFF.

J is TRBJ1-1 and V is TRBV11-3; D gene uncertain. V lost 2 bases, J lost 5 bases, and 12 bases lay in between. Germline V gene lookup returns CDR1 SGHNT and CDR2 YENEEA. The CDR3 sequence is 14 residues long. The CDR3 bases are TGTGCCAGCAGCTTAAAAGGGTTGGGGACTGAAGCTTTCTTT. This gives the protein CASSLKGLGTEAFF.

DNA for the CDR3: TGTGCCAGTAGTGGTGGAATCGAGATTTCGCAGTTCTTC. Amino acid sequence: CASSGGIEISQFF. The chain links TRBV19 to TRBJ2-1; D is unresolved. The CDR3 spans 13 residues. The germline gives CDR1 LNHDA, CDR2 SQIVND (reference sequence). Trimming cost V 5 bases and J 12 bases, with 17 bases left between them.

This clone was picked up a small number of times. The V gene is TRBV6-8, the J gene TRBJ2-7; 8 nucleotides line up with TRBD1. CDR3 length equals 13 residues. V lost 10 bases to trimming and J lost 2 bases; unmatched junction nucleotides: 7. Germline V lookup: CDR1 MNHGY, CDR2 SAAAGT. The CDR3 spells CAIGGTGTYEQYF. CDR3 DNA sequence: TGTGCCATCGGCGGGACAGGAACCTACGAGCAGTACTTC.

This clone was seen only a few times. V usage is TRBV9 and J usage is TRBJ2-3; D unclear. V dropped 5 bases and J dropped 5 bases, with 12 bases sitting between them. The CDR3 has 13 amino acids. Germline V gives CDR1 SGDLS, CDR2 YYNGEE. The CDR3: CASSDDLGDTQYF. The DNA for the CDR3 is TGTGCCAGCAGTGATGATTTGGGAGATACGCAGTATTTT.

V gene TRBV11-3 combines with J gene TRBJ2-1; D gene uncertain. CDR1 SGHNT and CDR2 YENEEA come from the germline V gene. The V end lost 5 bases, the J end lost 3 bases, and 11 bases lay between the germline ends. The CDR3 length is 14 residues. CDR3 sequence reads: CASSRDVVYNEQFF. The CDR3 DNA reads TGTGCCAGCAGCCGTGATGTGGTCTACAATGAGCAGTTCTTC.

This clone was observed a few times. The genes are TRBV6-8 and TRBJ1-5, with a tentative D call TRBD1 (5 bases). Germline lookup yields CDR1 MNHGY and CDR2 SAAAGT. CDR3 length: 14 amino acids. The ends were cut back, 0 bases at V and 5 bases at J, with 8 bases in the middle. The chain's CDR3 is CASSYSSGDQPQHF. Here the CDR3 DNA reads TGTGCCAGCAGTTACTCGTCGGGGGATCAGCCCCAGCATTTT.

V usage is TRBV15 and J usage is TRBJ2-7; TRBD2 agrees at 11 bases. Looked up from germline, CDR1 is LNHNV and CDR2 is YYDKDF (reference sequence). This CDR3 spans 15 amino acids. V was clipped by 0 bases and J by 4 bases; unmatched bases: 2. CDR3 loop: CATSREGTSGYEQYF. CDR3 in DNA: TGTGCCACCAGCAGAGAAGGGACTAGCGGATACGAGCAGTACTTC.

This rearrangement joins TRBV11-3 to TRBJ2-5; a weak D match, TRBD1 (5 bases). Trimming cost V 2 bases and J 3 bases, with 10 bases left between them. The germline CDR1 and CDR2 sequences are SGHNT and YENEEA. This CDR3 is 14 amino acids long. CDR3 in DNA: TGTGCCAGCAGCTTATTTAGGGGAAAAGAGACCCAGTACTTC. It translates to CASSLFRGKETQYF. Drawing the rest from reference TRBV11-3 and TRBJ2-5, the complete variable domain is EAGVVQSPRYKIIEKKQPVAFWCNPISGHNTLYWYLQNLGQGPELLIRYENEEAVDDSQLPKDRFSAERLKGVDSTLKIQPAELGDSAVYLCASSLFRGKETQYFGPGTRLLVL.